This T cell receptor (beta chain) emerged from a study of human T cells and chemical hapten exposure. Study conclusions and caveats: Healthy people's immune response may differ from that of the donors, who had alopecia.

Time point meaning: patch test 2, 6 weeks after DPC sensitization. Treatment in this sample: therapeutic diphenylcyclopropenone sensitization with weekly scalp DPC. Non-pregnant alopecia patients aged 18 to 70, suitable for DPC therapy. TCRdb analysed the RACE reads with MiXCR anew, one entry per CDR3 protein. The data contain roughly 150,000 distinct CDR3 sequences, approximately 12% of them singletons. The CDR3 loop spans 15 amino acids. J lost 4 bases, V lost 4 bases, and 9 bases had no gene match. Germline CDR1 is LNHDA and CDR2 is SQIVND (reference sequence). This clonotype was detected only a few times. What it recognizes is unknown.

The sequencing here drew on whole blood, taken in connection with sensitization to the hapten diphenylcyclopropenone (DPC). The gene calls are TRBV19 and TRBJ1-2; 7 bases map to TRBD1. The sequence came from a woman aged 50 to 60 with alopecia areata. Some clones in this sample may be carry-over from other donors' samples. The CDR3 DNA reads TGTGCCAGTAGTACCTCCCGGACAGGAGTCTATGGCTACACCTTC. Protein product: CASSTSRTGVYGYTF.